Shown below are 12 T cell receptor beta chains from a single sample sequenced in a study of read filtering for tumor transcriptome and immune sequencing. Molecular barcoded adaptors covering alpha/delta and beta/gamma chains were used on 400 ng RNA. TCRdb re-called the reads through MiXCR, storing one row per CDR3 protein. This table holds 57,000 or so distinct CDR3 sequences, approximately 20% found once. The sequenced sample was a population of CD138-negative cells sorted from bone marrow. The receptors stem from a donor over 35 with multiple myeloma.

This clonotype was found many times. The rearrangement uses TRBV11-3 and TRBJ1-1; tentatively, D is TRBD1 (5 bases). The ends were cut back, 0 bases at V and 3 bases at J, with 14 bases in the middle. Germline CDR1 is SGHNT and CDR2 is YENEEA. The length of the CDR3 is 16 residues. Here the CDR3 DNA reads TGTGCCAGCAGCTTAGATTCGGCAGGGATCGACACTGAAGCTTTCTTT. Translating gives CASSLDSAGIDTEAFF.

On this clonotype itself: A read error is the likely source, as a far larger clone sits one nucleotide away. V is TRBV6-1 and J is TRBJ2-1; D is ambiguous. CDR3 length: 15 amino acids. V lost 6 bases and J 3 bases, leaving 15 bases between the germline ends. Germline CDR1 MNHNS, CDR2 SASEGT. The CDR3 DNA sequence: TGTGCCAGCAGGGGTATCGAGAGCTTCTACAATGAGCAGTTCTTC. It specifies CASRGIESFYNEQFF.

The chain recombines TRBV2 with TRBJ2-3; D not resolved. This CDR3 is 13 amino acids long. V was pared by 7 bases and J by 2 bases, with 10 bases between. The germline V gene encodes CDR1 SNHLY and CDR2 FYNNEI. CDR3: CASNAPLTDTQYF. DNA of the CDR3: TGTGCCAGCAACGCCCCACTCACAGATACGCAGTATTTT.

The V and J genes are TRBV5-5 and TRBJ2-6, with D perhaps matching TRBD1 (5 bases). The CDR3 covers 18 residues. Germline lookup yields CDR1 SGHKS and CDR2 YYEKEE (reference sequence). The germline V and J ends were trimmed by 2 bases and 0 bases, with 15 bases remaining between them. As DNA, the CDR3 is TGTGCCAGCAGCTTAAGGGGTACCGATTCCTCTGGGGCCAACGTCCTGACTTTC. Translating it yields CASSLRGTDSSGANVLTF.

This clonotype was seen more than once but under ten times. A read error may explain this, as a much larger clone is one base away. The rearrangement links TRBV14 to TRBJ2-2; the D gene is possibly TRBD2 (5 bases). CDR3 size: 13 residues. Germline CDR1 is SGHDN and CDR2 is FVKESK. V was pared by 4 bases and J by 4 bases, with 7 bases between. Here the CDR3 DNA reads TGTGCCAGCAGCCGAGGGTTCACCGGGGAGCTGTTTTTT. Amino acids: CASSRGFTGELFF.

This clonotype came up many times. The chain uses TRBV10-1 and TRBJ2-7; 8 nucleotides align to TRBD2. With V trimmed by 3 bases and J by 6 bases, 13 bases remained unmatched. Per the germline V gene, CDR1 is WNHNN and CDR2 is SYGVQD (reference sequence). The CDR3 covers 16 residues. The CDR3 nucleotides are TGCGCCAGCAGTGAAGGAAACGGGAGGGCCGGAGGCGAGCAGTACTTC. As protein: CASSEGNGRAGGEQYF.

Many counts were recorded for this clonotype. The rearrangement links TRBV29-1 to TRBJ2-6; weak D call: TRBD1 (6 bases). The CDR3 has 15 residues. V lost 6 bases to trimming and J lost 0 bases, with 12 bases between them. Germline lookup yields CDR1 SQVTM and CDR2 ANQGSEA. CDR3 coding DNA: TGCAGCGTCCGGGACACCTTCTCTGGGGCCAACGTCCTGACTTTC. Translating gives CSVRDTFSGANVLTF. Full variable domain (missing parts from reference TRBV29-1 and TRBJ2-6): SAVISQKPSRDICQRGTSLTIQCQVDSQVTMMFWYRQQPGQSLTLIATANQGSEATYESGFVIDKFPISRPNLTFSTLTVSNMSPEDSSIYLCSVRDTFSGANVLTFGAGSRLTVL.

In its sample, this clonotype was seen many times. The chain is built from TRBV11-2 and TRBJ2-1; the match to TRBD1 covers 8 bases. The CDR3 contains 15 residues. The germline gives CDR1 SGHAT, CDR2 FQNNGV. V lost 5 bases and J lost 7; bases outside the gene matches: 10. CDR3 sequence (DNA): TGTGCCAGCAGCGTCAGGGGGCGCGGGCCTAATGAGCAGTTCTTC. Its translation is CASSVRGRGPNEQFF.

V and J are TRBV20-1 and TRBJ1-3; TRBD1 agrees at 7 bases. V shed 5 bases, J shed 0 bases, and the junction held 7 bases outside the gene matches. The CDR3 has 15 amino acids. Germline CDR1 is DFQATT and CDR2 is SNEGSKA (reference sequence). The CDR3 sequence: CSAVGTAFSGNTIYF. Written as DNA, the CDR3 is TGCAGTGCTGTCGGGACAGCCTTCTCTGGAAACACCATATATTTT.

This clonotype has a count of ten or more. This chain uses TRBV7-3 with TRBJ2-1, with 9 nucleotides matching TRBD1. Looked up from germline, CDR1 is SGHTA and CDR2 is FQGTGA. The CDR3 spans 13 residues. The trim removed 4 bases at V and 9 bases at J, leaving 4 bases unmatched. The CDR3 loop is CASSSYRGLEQFF. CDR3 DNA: TGTGCCAGCAGCTCTTACAGGGGGCTTGAGCAGTTCTTC.

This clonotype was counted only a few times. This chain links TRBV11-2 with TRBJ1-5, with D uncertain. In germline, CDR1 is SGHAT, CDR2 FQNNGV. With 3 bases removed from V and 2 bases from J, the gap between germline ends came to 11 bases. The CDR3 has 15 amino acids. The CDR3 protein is CASSFSDSGNQPQHF. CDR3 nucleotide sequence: TGTGCCAGCAGCTTCTCAGATAGCGGCAATCAGCCCCAGCATTTT.

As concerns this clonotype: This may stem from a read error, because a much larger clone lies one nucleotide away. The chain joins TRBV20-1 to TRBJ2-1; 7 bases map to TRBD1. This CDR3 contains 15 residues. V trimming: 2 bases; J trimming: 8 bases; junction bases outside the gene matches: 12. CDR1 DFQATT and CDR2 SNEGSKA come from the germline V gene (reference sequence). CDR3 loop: CSARPGRGNIDEQFF. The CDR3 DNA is TGCAGTGCTAGACCCGGCAGGGGGAATATCGATGAGCAGTTCTTC.